Given below is one T cell receptor beta chain in context. This entry comes from a study of blood T cell repertoires in COVID-19. Study-level information: Acute and convalescent COVID-19 samples came from the United States, Italy and Spain. T cells, B-cell-depleted T cells, or PBMCs provided the cDNA or gDNA that served as material.

The table came from immunoSEQ multiplex PCR; TCRdb's copy has only in-frame clones and leaves some out. In the table there are more than 85,000 clones, about 80% of which are singletons. The sequenced material came from peripheral blood. This sequence originates from a woman in her sixties or seventies with acute or convalescent COVID-19.

The CDR3 loop is CASSPISTGELFF. CDR3 in DNA: TGTGCCAGCAGCCCAATTTCCACCGGGGAGCTGTTTTTT. The V and J genes are TRBV7-6 and TRBJ2-2; D call uncertain. V lost 5 bases to trimming and J lost 4 bases, with 8 bases between them. Germline V lookup: CDR1 SGHVS, CDR2 FNYEAQ. The CDR3 length is 13 residues. Full variable domain (missing parts from reference TRBV7-6 and TRBJ2-2): GAGVSQSPRYKVTKRGQDVALRCDPISGHVSLYWYRQALGQGPEFLTYFNYEAQQDKSGLPNDRFSAERPEGSISTLTIQRTEQRDSAMYRCASSPISTGELFFGEGSRLTVL.